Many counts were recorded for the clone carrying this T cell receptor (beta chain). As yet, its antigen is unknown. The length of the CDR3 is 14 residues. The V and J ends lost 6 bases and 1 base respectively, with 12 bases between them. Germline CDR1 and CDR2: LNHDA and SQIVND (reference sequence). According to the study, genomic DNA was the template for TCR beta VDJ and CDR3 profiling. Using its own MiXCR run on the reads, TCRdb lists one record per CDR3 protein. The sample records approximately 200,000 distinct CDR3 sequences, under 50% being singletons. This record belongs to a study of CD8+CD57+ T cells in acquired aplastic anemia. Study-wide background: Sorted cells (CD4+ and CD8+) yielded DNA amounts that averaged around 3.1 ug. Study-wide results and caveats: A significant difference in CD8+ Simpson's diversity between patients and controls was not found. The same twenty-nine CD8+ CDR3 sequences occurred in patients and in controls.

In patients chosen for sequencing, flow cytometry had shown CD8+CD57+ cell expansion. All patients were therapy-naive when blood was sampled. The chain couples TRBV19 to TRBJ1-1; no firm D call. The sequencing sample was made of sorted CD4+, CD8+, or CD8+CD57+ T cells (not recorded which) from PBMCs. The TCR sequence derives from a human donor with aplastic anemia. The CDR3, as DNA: TGTGCCAGTAGAGGCGAGGCAACGAACACTGAAGCTTTCTTT. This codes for CASRGEATNTEAFF.